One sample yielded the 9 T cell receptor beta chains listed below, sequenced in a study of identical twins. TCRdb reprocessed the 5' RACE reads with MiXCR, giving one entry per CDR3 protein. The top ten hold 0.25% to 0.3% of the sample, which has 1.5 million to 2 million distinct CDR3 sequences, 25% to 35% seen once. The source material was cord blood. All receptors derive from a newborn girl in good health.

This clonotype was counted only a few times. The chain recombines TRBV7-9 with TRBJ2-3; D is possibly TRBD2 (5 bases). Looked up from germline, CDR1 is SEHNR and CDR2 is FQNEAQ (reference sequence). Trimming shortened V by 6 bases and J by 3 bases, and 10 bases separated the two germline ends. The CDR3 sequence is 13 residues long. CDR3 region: CASRQLATDTQYF. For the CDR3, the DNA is TGTGCCAGCAGACAGCTAGCAACAGATACGCAGTATTTT.

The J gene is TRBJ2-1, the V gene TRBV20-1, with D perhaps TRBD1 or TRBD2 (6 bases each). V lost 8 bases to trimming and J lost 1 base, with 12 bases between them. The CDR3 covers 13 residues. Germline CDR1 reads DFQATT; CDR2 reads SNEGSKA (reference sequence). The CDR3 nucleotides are TGCAGTTCAACAGGGAGGTCCTACAATGAGCAGTTCTTC. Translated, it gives CSSTGRSYNEQFF.

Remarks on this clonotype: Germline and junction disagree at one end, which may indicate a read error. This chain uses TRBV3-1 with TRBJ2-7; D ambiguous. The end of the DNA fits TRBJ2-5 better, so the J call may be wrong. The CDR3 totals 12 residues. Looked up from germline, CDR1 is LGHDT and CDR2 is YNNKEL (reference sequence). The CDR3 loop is CAGRKSRETQYF. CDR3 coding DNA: TGTGCCGGCAGGAAGTCCCGGGAGACCCAGTACTTC.

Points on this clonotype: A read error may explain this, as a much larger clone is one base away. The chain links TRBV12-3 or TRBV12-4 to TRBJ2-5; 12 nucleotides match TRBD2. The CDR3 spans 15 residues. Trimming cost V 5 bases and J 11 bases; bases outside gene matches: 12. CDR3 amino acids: CASSPTSGSRVEQYF. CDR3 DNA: TGTGCCAGCAGTCCGACTAGCGGGAGTAGAGTTGAGCAGTACTTC.

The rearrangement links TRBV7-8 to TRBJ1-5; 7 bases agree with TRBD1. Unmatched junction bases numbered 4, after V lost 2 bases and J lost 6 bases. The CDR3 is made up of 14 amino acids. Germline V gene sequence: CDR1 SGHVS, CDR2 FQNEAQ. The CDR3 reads CASSLLGGGQPQHF. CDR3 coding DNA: TGTGCCAGCAGCTTACTAGGGGGCGGTCAGCCCCAGCATTTT. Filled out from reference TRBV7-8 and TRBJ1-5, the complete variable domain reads GAGVSQSPRYKVAKRGQDVALRCDPISGHVSLFWYQQALGQGPEFLTYFQNEAQLDKSGLPSDRFFAERPEGSVSTLKIQRTQQEDSAVYLCASSLLGGGQPQHFGDGTRLSIL.

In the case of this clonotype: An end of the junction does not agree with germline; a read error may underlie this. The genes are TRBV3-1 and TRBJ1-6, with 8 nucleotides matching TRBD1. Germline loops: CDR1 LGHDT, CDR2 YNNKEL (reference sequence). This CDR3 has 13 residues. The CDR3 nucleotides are TGTGCCAGCAGCCAACAGGGGGCTTCACCCCCCCACTTT. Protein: CASSQQGASPPHF.

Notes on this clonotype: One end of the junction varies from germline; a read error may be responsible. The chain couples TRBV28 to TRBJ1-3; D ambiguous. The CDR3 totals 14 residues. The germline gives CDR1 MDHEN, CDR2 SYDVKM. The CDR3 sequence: CASSLYSSGNIIYF. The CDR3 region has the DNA TGTGCCAGCAGTCTTTACAGTTCTGGAAACATCATATATTTT. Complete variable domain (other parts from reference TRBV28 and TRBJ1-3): DVKVTQSSRYLVKRTGEKVFLECVQDMDHENMFWYRQDPGLGLRLIYFSYDVKMKEKGDIPEGYSVSREKKERFSLILESASTNQTSMYLCASSLYSSGNIIYFGEGSWLTVV.

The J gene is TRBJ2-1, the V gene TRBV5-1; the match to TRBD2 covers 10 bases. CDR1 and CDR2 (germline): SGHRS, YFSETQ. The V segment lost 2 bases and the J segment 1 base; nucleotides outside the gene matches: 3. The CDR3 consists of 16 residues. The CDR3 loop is CASSFGSGRSYNEQFF. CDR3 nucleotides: TGCGCCAGCAGCTTTGGTAGCGGGAGGTCCTACAATGAGCAGTTCTTC.

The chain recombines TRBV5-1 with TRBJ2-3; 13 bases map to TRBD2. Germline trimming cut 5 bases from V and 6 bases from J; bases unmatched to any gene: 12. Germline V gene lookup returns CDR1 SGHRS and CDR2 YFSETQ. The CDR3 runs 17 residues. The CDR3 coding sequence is TGCGCCAGCAGTTGGACTAGCGGGGGACCCCCAGGCGATACGCAGTATTTT. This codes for CASSWTSGGPPGDTQYF.